This TCR beta chain was captured in a study of T cell responses to AZD1222 COVID-19 vaccine. Study-wide results and limits: Within unmutated variant regions lay the reported targets of nearly half of spike-specific TCRs. There were mostly white British donors and more females than males, and clonal diversity was possibly underestimated. Seropositive at baseline were only 5 to 7 AZD1222 recipients.

To note about this clone: Its antigen remains unknown.

The germline gives CDR1 SGDLS, CDR2 YYNGEE. V lost 3 bases and J lost 3, with 16 bases in between. This CDR3 region has 15 residues. Only in-frame clones appear in the TCRdb table, and some are missing; sequencing was by immunoSEQ multiplex PCR. The table lists 160,000 or so clones, around 89% of them singletons. The TCR sequence derives from an adult who received the MenACWY meningococcal vaccine as a control. The J gene is TRBJ2-7, the V gene TRBV9; D may be TRBD1 or TRBD2 (7 bases each). The source was peripheral blood, collected 28 days after the second dose of the MenACWY control vaccine. The CDR3 region is CASSARGEGFYEQYF. The DNA of the CDR3 is TGTGCCAGCAGCGCCAGGGGGGAGGGCTTCTACGAGCAGTACTTC.